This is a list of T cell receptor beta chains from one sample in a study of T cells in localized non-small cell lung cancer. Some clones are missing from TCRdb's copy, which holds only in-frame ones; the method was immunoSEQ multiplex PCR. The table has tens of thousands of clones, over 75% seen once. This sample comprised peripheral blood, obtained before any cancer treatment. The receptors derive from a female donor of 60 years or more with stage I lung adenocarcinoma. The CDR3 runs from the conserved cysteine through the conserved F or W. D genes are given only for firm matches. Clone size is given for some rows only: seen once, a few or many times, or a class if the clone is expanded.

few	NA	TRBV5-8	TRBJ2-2	CASSLRRGNTGELFF	TGTGCCAGCAGCCTTAGGAGGGGGAACACCGGGGAGCTGTTTTTT
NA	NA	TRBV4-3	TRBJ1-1	CASSQSVLNTEAFF	TGCGCCAGCAGCCAGAGTGTCTTGAACACTGAAGCTTTCTTT
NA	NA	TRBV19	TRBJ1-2	CASSIGGETYGYTF	TGTGCCAGTAGTATCGGGGGAGAGACCTATGGCTACACCTTC
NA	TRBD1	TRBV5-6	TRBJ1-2	CASSPWDSAYGYTF	TGTGCCAGCAGCCCCTGGGACAGCGCGTATGGCTACACCTTC
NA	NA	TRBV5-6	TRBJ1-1	CASSLNTEAFF	TGTGCCAGCAGCCTGAACACTGAAGCTTTCTTT
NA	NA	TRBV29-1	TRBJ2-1	CSSSGYPNEQFF	TGCAGCAGTTCAGGGTACCCCAATGAGCAGTTCTTC
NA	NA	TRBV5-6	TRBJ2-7	CASSLGSTSYEQYF	TGTGCCAGCAGCCTTGGGTCGACCTCTTACGAGCAGTACTTC
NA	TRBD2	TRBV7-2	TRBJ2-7	CASSYPGDYLTYEQYF	TGTGCCAGCAGCTATCCGGGGGACTACCTGACCTACGAGCAGTACTTC
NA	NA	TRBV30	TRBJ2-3	CAWTLIDTQYF	TGTGCCTGGACCTTGATAGATACGCAGTATTTT
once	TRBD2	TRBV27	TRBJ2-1	CASSPRWRSGGSSYNEQFF	TGTGCCAGCAGTCCCCGTTGGCGGAGCGGGGGGTCCTCCTACAATGAGCAGTTCTTC
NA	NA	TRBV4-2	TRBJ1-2	CASSPEGTKANYGYTF	TGTGCCAGCAGCCCCGAAGGGACAAAAGCTAACTATGGCTACACCTTC
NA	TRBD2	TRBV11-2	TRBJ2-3	CASSLGAGVSTDTQYF	TGTGCCAGCAGCTTAGGCGCGGGGGTAAGCACAGATACGCAGTATTTT
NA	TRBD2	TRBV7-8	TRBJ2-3	CASSLGGRSDTQYF	TGTGCCAGCAGCTTGGGCGGGAGATCAGATACGCAGTATTTT
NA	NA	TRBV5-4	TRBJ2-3	CASSYPSSADTQYF	TGTGCCAGCAGCTATCCTAGCAGTGCAGATACGCAGTATTTT
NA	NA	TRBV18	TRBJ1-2	CASSPGPVGGYTF	TGTGCCAGCTCACCAGGGCCTGTGGGTGGCTACACCTTC
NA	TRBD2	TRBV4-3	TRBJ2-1	CASSQDIGLAGGSNEQFF	TGCGCCAGCAGCCAAGATATAGGACTAGCGGGAGGTTCCAATGAGCAGTTCTTC
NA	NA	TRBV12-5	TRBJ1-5	CASGKDRANQPQHF	TGTGCTAGTGGCAAAGACAGAGCCAATCAGCCCCAGCATTTT
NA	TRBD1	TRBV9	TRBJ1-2	CASSVGTGGHYGYTF	TGTGCCAGCAGCGTAGGGACAGGGGGCCACTATGGCTACACCTTC
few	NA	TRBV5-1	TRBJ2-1	CASSFSGDGYNEQFF	TGCGCCAGCAGCTTTTCAGGGGATGGCTACAATGAGCAGTTCTTC
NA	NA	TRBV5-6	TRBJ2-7	CASSLGPGDEQYF	TGTGCCAGCAGCTTGGGGCCAGGGGACGAGCAGTACTTC